This TCR beta chain was found in a study of breast tumors, draining lymph nodes, adjacent tissues. Notes on the study in general: Tumor T cell lymph node origin was a supported hypothesis, not proven. Compared with basal-like, luminal-like tumors shared significantly more repertoire with nontumor tissue. Most tumor T cells seemingly derive from lymph node, then expand in tumor. Compared with lymph nodes, tumors were less diverse; compared with nontumor tissue, more.

This CDR3 is 16 amino acids long. Germline V lookup: CDR1 SGHTA, CDR2 FQGNSA. V lost 2 bases and J 1 base, leaving 11 bases between the germline ends. This clonotype was detected ten times or more. As yet, its antigen is unknown. Each CDR3 protein is one row after TCRdb ran MiXCR on the multiplex PCR reads. The data contain roughly 70,000 distinct CDR3 sequences, 40% to 45% of them singletons. Sequencing was performed on breast tumor tissue. The source is a female donor with breast cancer. Some clones in this sample may be carry-over from other donors' samples. V gene TRBV7-2 combines with J gene TRBJ2-2, with a weak D call TRBD2 (6 bases). CDR3 coding DNA: TGTGCCAGCAGCTTAACCAGGGAGGTGAACACCGGGGAGCTGTTTTTT. Amino acid sequence: CASSLTREVNTGELFF.